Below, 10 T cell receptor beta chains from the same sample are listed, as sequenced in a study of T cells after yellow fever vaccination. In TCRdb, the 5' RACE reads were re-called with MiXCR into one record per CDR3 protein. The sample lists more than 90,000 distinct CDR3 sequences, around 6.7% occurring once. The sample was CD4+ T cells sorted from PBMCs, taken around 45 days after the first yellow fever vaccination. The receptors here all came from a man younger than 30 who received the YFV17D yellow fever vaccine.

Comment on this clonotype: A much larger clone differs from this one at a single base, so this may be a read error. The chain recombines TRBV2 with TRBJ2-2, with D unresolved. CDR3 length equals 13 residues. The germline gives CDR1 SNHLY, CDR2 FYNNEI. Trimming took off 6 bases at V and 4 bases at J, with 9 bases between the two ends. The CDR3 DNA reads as TGTGCCAGCAGGGACGCAGGCACCGGGGAGCTGTTTTTT. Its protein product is CASRDAGTGELFF.

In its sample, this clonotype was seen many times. DNA of the CDR3: TGCGCCAGCAGCCAAGTGGGAAGAACCGAAGGTGGAGATACGCAGTATTTT. Translated: CASSQVGRTEGGDTQYF. V usage is TRBV4-1 and J usage is TRBJ2-3; D ambiguous. CDR3 size: 17 residues. V gave up 1 base and J gave up 5 bases, with 19 bases separating them. The germline gives CDR1 MGHRA, CDR2 YSYEKL.

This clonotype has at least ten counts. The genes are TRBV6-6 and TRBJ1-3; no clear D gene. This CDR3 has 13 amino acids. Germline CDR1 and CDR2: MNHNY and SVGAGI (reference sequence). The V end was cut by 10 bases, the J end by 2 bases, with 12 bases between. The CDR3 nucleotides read TGTGCCACAATCGCCGGGACTGGAAACACCATATATTTT. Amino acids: CATIAGTGNTIYF.

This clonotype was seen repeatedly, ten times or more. The CDR3 region has the DNA TGCGCCAGCAGCCAAGATCTACGGCCAAAGAGGCCACCCCTCCACTTT. It translates to CASSQDLRPKRPPLHF. This chain uses TRBV4-1 with TRBJ1-6; D not certain. The germline CDR1 and CDR2 sequences are MGHRA and YSYEKL. The length of the CDR3 is 16 residues. V was cut by 0 bases and J by 11 bases, with 17 bases left in between.

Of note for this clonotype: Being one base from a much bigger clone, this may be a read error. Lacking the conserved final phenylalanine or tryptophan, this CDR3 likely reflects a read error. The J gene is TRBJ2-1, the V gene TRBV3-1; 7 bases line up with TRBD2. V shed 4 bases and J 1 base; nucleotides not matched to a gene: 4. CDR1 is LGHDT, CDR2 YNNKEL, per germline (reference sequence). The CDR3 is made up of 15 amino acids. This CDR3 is CASSPSSGSYNEQFC. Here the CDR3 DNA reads TGTGCCAGCAGCCCCTCTAGCGGTTCCTACAATGAGCAGTTCTGC.

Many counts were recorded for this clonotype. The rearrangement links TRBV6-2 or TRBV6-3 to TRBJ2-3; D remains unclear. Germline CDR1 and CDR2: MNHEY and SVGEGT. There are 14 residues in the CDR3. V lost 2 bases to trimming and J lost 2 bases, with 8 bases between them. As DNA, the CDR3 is TGTGCCAGCAGTTACCTGGCTGTCACAGATACGCAGTATTTT. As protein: CASSYLAVTDTQYF.

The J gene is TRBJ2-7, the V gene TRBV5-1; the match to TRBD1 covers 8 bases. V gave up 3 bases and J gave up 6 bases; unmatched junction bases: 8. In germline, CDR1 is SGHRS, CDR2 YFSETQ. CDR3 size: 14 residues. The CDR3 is CASSSQGAGSEQYV. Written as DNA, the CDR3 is TGCGCCAGCAGCTCGCAGGGGGCCGGGAGCGAGCAGTACGTC.

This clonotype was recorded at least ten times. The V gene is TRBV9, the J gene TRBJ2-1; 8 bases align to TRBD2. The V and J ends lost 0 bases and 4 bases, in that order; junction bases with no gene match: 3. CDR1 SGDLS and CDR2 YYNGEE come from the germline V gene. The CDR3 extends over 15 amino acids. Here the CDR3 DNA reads TGTGCCAGCAGCGTAGTAGCGGGAACTTACAATGAGCAGTTCTTC. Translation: CASSVVAGTYNEQFF.

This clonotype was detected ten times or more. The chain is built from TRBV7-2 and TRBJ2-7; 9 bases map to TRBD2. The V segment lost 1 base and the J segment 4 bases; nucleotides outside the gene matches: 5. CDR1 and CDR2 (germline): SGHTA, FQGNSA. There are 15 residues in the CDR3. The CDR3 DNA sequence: TGTGCCAGCAGCTTAGTGGTGACTAGCGGTTACGAGCAGTACTTC. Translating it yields CASSLVVTSGYEQYF.

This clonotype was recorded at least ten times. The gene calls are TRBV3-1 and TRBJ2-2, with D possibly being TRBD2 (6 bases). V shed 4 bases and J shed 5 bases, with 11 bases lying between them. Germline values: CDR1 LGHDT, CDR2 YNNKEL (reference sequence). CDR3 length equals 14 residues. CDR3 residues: CASSPGLLTGELFF. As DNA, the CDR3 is TGTGCCAGCAGCCCAGGACTATTAACCGGGGAGCTGTTTTTT.